The source of this TCR beta chain is a study of PD-1 blockade in classical Hodgkin lymphoma. Study-level points and caveats: Complete responders showed a baseline diversity that resembled the diversity of newly diagnosed patients. The study reported lower baseline TCR diversity in newly diagnosed patients than in healthy donors. TCR diversity in CD4+, not CD8+, cells rose significantly by C4D1.

Relapses following autologous stem cell transplantation were seen in all patients, with brentuximab vedotin exposure varying. Reported best responses ranged across complete response, partial response or progressive disease. Sequencing was performed with immunoSEQ multiplex PCR; in TCRdb, only in-frame clones are kept and a portion is missing. The profile shows roughly 20,000 clones, 73% of them singletons. For this clone: Antigen: not known.

This CDR3 comprises 13 residues. Between the trimmed V and J ends, which lost 7 bases and 3 bases, there was a span of 16 bases. Germline V CDR1 and CDR2: SQVTM, ANQGSEA. This chain links TRBV29-1 with TRBJ2-7; TRBD1 is a possible D gene (5 bases). The sample was peripheral blood mononuclear cells (PBMCs), taken before the second cycle of nivolumab. This clonotype was sampled from a human donor with classical Hodgkin lymphoma. In DNA form, the CDR3 reads TGCAGCGCCTCCCGCCAGGGTCTCTACGAGCAGTACTTC. Translated, it gives CSASRQGLYEQYF.